This TCR beta chain was profiled in a study of T cell responses to AZD1222 COVID-19 vaccine. Trimming stripped 4 bases from V and 2 bases from J, with 3 bases between. The CDR3 is 12 residues long. The germline gives CDR1 LGHDT, CDR2 YNNKEL (reference sequence). Clones were read by immunoSEQ multiplex PCR, and TCRdb kept only the in-frame ones, dropping some. This sample yields approximately 220,000 clones, of which 85% to 95% are seen a single time; 0.9% to 1.1% belongs to the top ten. Points from the study as a whole: Among spike-specific TCRs, nearly half reportedly target unmutated variant regions. Two doses of AZD1222 preceded a rise in Spike-specific TCR breadth and depth.

Comment on this clone: Its antigen is unknown.

The rearrangement links TRBV3-1 (or the pseudogene TRBV3-2) to TRBJ1-3, with unresolved D. The receptor was derived from an adult in good health. The sequenced sample was peripheral blood, obtained on day 0 of MenACWY control vaccination. CDR3 nucleotides: TGTGCCAGCAGCCCGACTGGAAACACCATATATTTT. It codes for CASSPTGNTIYF.